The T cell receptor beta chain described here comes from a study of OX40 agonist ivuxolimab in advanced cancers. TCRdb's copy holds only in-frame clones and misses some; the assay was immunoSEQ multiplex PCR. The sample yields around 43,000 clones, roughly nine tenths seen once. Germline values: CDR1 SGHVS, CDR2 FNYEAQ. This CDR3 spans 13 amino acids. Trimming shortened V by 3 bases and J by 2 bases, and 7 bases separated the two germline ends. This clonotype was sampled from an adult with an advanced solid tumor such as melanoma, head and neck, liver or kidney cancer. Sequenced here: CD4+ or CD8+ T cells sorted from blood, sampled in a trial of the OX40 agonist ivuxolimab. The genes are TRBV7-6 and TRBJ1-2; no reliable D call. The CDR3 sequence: CASSFSGNYGYTF. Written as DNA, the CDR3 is TGTGCCAGCAGCTTTTCAGGAAACTATGGCTACACCTTC.